Described below is a single T cell receptor beta chain sequence and its context. The same CDR3 also results from other DNA sequences found in this sample. The entry originates in a study of blood T cell repertoires in COVID-19. Study-wide background: Some COVID-19 samples were acute and others convalescent; all came from the United States, Italy and Spain. In each case, the material was cDNA or gDNA derived from T cells, B-cell-depleted T cells, or PBMCs.

Trimming left V 1 base short and J 0 bases short, with 4 bases between. This CDR3 region has 13 residues. Per germline, CDR1 SGHRS and CDR2 YFSETQ. Only in-frame clones appear in the TCRdb table, and some are missing; sequencing was by immunoSEQ multiplex PCR. The sample holds about 300,000 clones, 65% to 85% seen once. Material for sequencing was peripheral blood. This chain links TRBV5-1 with TRBJ1-1; D ambiguous. The clonotype comes from a woman in her 50s with acute or convalescent COVID-19. In nucleotides, the CDR3 is TGCGCCAGCAGCTTGAGCCTGAACACTGAAGCTTTCTTT. Translated: CASSLSLNTEAFF.